The 5 T cell receptor beta chains listed next were all sequenced from one sample in a study of early stage breast cancer tumors. Sequenced by immunoSEQ multiplex PCR; TCRdb stores in-frame clones only, minus some. The sample carries nearly 70,000 clones, around 80% recorded once. The sample taken for sequencing was blood. The receptors stem from a person in their 40s with breast cancer.

This chain uses TRBV9 with TRBJ2-5, with D unresolved. This CDR3 contains 14 residues. The germline CDR1 and CDR2 sequences are SGDLS and YYNGEE. V dropped 0 bases and J dropped 5 bases, with 11 bases sitting between them. The CDR3 nucleotides read TGTGCCAGCAGCGTAGAGGTGGGGTTGGAGACCCAGTACTTC. Its translation is CASSVEVGLETQYF.

The gene calls are TRBV30 and TRBJ1-5; TRBD1 might be the D (5 bases). This CDR3 region has 15 residues. Per the germline V gene, CDR1 is GTSNPN and CDR2 is SVGIG (reference sequence). Deletions cut 2 bases from V and 4 bases from J, with 15 bases between. The CDR3 loop reads CAWSRAGRFNQPQHF. CDR3 DNA sequence: TGTGCCTGGAGTCGGGCAGGGAGGTTTAATCAGCCCCAGCATTTT.

V gene TRBV27 combines with J gene TRBJ2-2, with 9 bases matching TRBD2. Germline values: CDR1 MNHEY, CDR2 SMNVEV (reference sequence). V shed 5 bases, J shed 2 bases, and the junction held 3 bases outside the gene matches. CDR3 length equals 15 residues. The DNA for the CDR3 is TGTGCCAGCAGTCGACTAGCGGCAAACACCGGGGAGCTGTTTTTT. This encodes CASSRLAANTGELFF.

This clone was recorded only once. This chain joins TRBV7-9 and TRBJ2-7, with 7 bases aligning to TRBD1. CDR1 and CDR2 (germline): SEHNR, FQNEAQ (reference sequence). CDR3 length equals 13 residues. Losses at the gene ends were 4 bases for V and 6 bases for J; bases not matched to a gene: 6. CDR3 residues: CASSSQTGLEQYF. The DNA for the CDR3 is TGTGCCAGCAGCTCGCAGACAGGGCTCGAGCAGTACTTC.

A single count supports this clone. V gene TRBV7-9 combines with J gene TRBJ2-5, with D possibly being TRBD1 or TRBD2 (6 bases each). The CDR3 has 16 residues. Germline V gene lookup returns CDR1 SEHNR and CDR2 FQNEAQ (reference sequence). Trimming took 0 bases from V and 3 from J, leaving 14 bases between them. CDR3 region: CASSLAGGAGEETQYF. Here the CDR3 DNA reads TGTGCCAGCAGCTTAGCCGGCGGGGCAGGGGAAGAGACCCAGTACTTC.